These 22 T cell receptor beta chains share one sample of origin, sequenced in a study of blood T cells in healthy people across ages. The use of a sample-barcoded 5' primer and a J-beta primer mix characterized a second PCR of roughly 6 to 11 cycles. TCRdb ran MiXCR on the 5' RACE reads and lists one entry per CDR3 protein. The sample holds 1.5 million to 2 million distinct CDR3 sequences; about 50% are singletons and the top ten take roughly 2%. The source material was blood. The receptor set was obtained from a woman aged 40 to 55 in good health.

The chain has TRBV5-1 and TRBJ2-7, with D uncertain. The J call may be in error: the DNA end matches TRBJ2-5 better. Germline V gives CDR1 SGHRS, CDR2 YFSETQ. CDR3 length: 14 residues. The CDR3 DNA is TGCGCCAGCAGCATCAGCCCGATAGGAGAGACCCAGTACTTC. Protein sequence: CASSISPIGETQYF.

The gene calls are TRBV6-4 and TRBJ2-5; 9 nucleotides align to TRBD2. Germline assignment: CDR1 MRHNA and CDR2 SNTAGT. The CDR3 sequence is 15 residues long. Trimming at V came to 3 bases and at J to 11 bases, leaving 13 bases not matched to a gene. The CDR3 region has the DNA TGTGCCAGCAGTGAGGGGCTAGCGGGGAGCAATGAGCAGTACTTC. It is translated as CASSEGLAGSNEQYF.

The chain combines TRBV4-3 with TRBJ1-1, with a tentative D call TRBD1 (6 bases). The germline V gene has CDR1 LGHNA and CDR2 YSLEER. This CDR3 spans 14 amino acids. V lost 5 bases, J lost 1 base, and 11 bases lay in between. DNA of the CDR3: TGCGCCAGCAGCGTACACAGGGCGAACACTGAAGCTTTCTTT. Its translation is CASSVHRANTEAFF.

The CDR3 DNA follows: TGTGCCAGCAGCTTACGCTATAATGAAAAACTGTTTTTT. Translating it yields CASSLRYNEKLFF. The V and J genes are TRBV7-6 and TRBJ1-4; D gene uncertain. The CDR3 covers 13 residues. CDR1 is SGHVS, CDR2 FNYEAQ, per germline. V lost 2 bases to trimming and J lost 4 bases, with 5 bases between them.

The chain uses TRBV5-6 and TRBJ1-2; D ambiguous. V was pared by 1 base and J by 4 bases, with 11 bases between. Germline CDR1 SGHDT, CDR2 YYEEEE. The CDR3 has 14 residues. DNA for the CDR3: TGTGCCAGCAGCTTGAAATCTGGAGTCTATGGCTACACCTTC. Residues: CASSLKSGVYGYTF.

The chain recombines TRBV6-5 with TRBJ1-6; D is unresolved. Trimming cost V 0 bases and J 9 bases, with 12 bases left between them. CDR3 length: 15 amino acids. The germline CDR1 and CDR2 sequences are MNHEY and SVGAGI. The chain's CDR3 is CASSYSLGRGSPLHF. CDR3 DNA: TGTGCCAGCAGTTACTCGCTTGGTCGGGGTTCACCCCTCCACTTT.

For this clonotype: A read error is likely, as this CDR3 ends without the conserved phenylalanine or tryptophan. The chain carries TRBV11-2 and TRBJ2-7, with TRBD2 identical over 8 bases. Germline V gives CDR1 SGHAT, CDR2 FQNNGV. The V segment lost 5 bases and the J segment 6 bases; nucleotides outside the gene matches: 6. The length of the CDR3 is 13 residues. The CDR3 region has the DNA TGTGCCAGCAGCCCGGGGGGGACTCCCGAGCAGTACTAC. Translating it yields CASSPGGTPEQYY.

This chain uses TRBV9 with TRBJ2-3; the D gene is possibly TRBD1 (6 bases). The CDR3 runs 14 residues. Germline values: CDR1 SGDLS, CDR2 YYNGEE. The V end was cut by 0 bases, the J end by 6 bases, with 11 bases between. This CDR3 reads CASSVAGVMDTQYF. DNA for the CDR3: TGTGCCAGCAGCGTAGCAGGGGTCATGGATACGCAGTATTTT.

Worth noting for this clonotype: Since no conserved phenylalanine or tryptophan closes the CDR3, a read error is the likely cause. The chain recombines TRBV6-5 with TRBJ2-7; D is uncertain. V shed 0 bases and J shed 0 bases, with 15 bases lying between them. Germline V gene lookup returns CDR1 MNHEY and CDR2 SVGAGI. The CDR3 runs to 17 residues. In DNA form, the CDR3 reads TGTGCCAGCAGTTACTCGAGGTCAGGCCCCAACTCCTACGAGCAGTACTTG. It translates to CASSYSRSGPNSYEQYL.

This chain uses TRBV6-6 with TRBJ2-2, with 9 positions matching TRBD1. Germline-derived CDR1 and CDR2 are MNHNY and SVGAGI (reference sequence). V shed 7 bases, J shed 6 bases, and the junction held 6 bases outside the gene matches. This CDR3 is built from 14 residues. CDR3 region: CASKPGQGAGELFF. The CDR3 DNA is TGTGCCAGCAAACCGGGACAGGGCGCCGGGGAGCTGTTTTTT.

This chain uses TRBV9 with TRBJ2-1, with a tentative D call TRBD2 (7 bases). This CDR3 contains 16 residues. Germline loops: CDR1 SGDLS, CDR2 YYNGEE. Deletions cut 0 bases from V and 7 bases from J, with 17 bases between. The CDR3 reads CASSVEVGGHINEQFF. The CDR3 coding sequence is TGTGCCAGCAGCGTAGAGGTGGGGGGGCACATTAATGAGCAGTTCTTC.

This chain connects TRBV6-6 to TRBJ2-1; 8 bases fit TRBD1. After removal of 2 bases from V and 9 bases from J, the junction contained 12 bases not matched to a gene. Germline V gene sequence: CDR1 MNHNY, CDR2 SVGAGI (reference sequence). This CDR3 is built from 16 residues. CDR3 bases: TGTGCCAGCAGTTACGGTCAGACAGGGGAGGTGGGTGAGCAGTTCTTC. Translation: CASSYGQTGEVGEQFF.

The chain joins TRBV9 to TRBJ2-5; D gene uncertain. This CDR3 has 13 residues. Trimming pared 2 bases from V and 5 bases from J, leaving 10 bases between. CDR1 and CDR2 from the germline V gene are SGDLS and YYNGEE. The CDR3 nucleotides read TGTGCCAGCAGCGTGGAGTTACGGGAGACCCAGTACTTC. Amino acid sequence: CASSVELRETQYF.

The rearrangement links TRBV28 to TRBJ2-1; D is uncertain. The CDR3 contains 16 residues. The germline gives CDR1 MDHEN, CDR2 SYDVKM. V lost 4 bases and J 13 bases, leaving 26 bases between the germline ends. The CDR3 loop is CASSSNLRGNQETQFF. CDR3 nucleotide sequence: TGTGCCAGCAGTTCTAATCTCCGCGGCAATCAAGAGACCCAGTTCTTC.

J is TRBJ1-4 and V is TRBV12-3 or TRBV12-4; no reliable D call. The length of the CDR3 is 14 residues. Trimming shortened V by 5 bases and J by 6 bases, and 13 bases separated the two germline ends. The CDR3 coding sequence is TGTGCCAGCAGTCTAGGAGGGCTGGATGAAAAACTGTTTTTT. As protein: CASSLGGLDEKLFF.

V usage is TRBV5-1 and J usage is TRBJ2-3; D is perhaps TRBD2 (6 bases). This CDR3 comprises 15 residues. Germline-derived CDR1 and CDR2 are SGHRS and YFSETQ. Deletions cut 3 bases from V and 4 bases from J, with 15 bases between. CDR3 region: CASSWDSTSSDTQYF. CDR3 in DNA: TGCGCCAGCAGCTGGGACTCAACTAGCTCAGATACGCAGTATTTT.

Comments on this clonotype: Just one base apart from a much larger clone, this may be a read error. The chain links TRBV7-2 to TRBJ2-1; 13 bases agree with TRBD2. J was trimmed by 6 bases and V by 6 bases; bases with no gene match: 11. Germline values: CDR1 SGHTA, CDR2 FQGNSA. CDR3 length: 17 amino acids. The CDR3 is CASRRSGTSGNLNEQFF. CDR3 DNA sequence: TGTGCCAGCAGACGCTCCGGGACTAGCGGGAACCTCAATGAGCAGTTCTTC. Complete variable domain (other parts from reference TRBV7-2 and TRBJ2-1): GAGVSQSPSNKVTEKGKDVELRCDPISGHTALYWYRQSLGQGLEFLIYFQGNSAPDKSGLPSDRFSAERTGGSVSTLTIQRTQQEDSAVYLCASRRSGTSGNLNEQFFGPGTRLTVL.

The chain is built from TRBV20-1 and TRBJ2-7; 7 nucleotides line up with TRBD1. Germline values: CDR1 DFQATT, CDR2 SNEGSKA (reference sequence). The length of the CDR3 is 16 residues. V gave up 3 bases and J gave up 0 bases; unmatched junction bases: 11. The DNA for the CDR3 is TGCAGTGCTAGGAAAGATTGGACAGGCAGCTCCTACGAGCAGTACTTC. Translation gives CSARKDWTGSSYEQYF.

The chain joins TRBV11-3 to TRBJ2-1; D gene unclear. CDR1 and CDR2 (germline): SGHNT, YENEEA. Trimming shortened V by 4 bases and J by 2 bases, and 21 bases separated the two germline ends. The CDR3 totals 18 residues. The CDR3 loop is CASSSRTITGHAYNEQFF. The DNA of the CDR3 is TGTGCCAGCAGCTCTCGGACCATAACGGGCCACGCCTACAATGAGCAGTTCTTC.

This clonotype has more than one count but fewer than ten. The genes are TRBV27 and TRBJ1-2, with D possibly TRBD1 on 5 matching bases. Trimming removed 4 bases at V and 7 bases at J, with 22 bases between. The CDR3 spans 16 residues. Germline values: CDR1 MNHEY, CDR2 SMNVEV (reference sequence). In DNA form, the CDR3 reads TGTGCCAGCAGTTCATCAGGGCGCGTTCCCCTATTTGGCTACACCTTC. It is translated as CASSSSGRVPLFGYTF.

The chain has TRBV3-1 and TRBJ1-1; 8 bases are shared with TRBD1. Losses at the gene ends were 2 bases for V and 4 bases for J; bases not matched to a gene: 6. Germline V gene lookup returns CDR1 LGHDT and CDR2 YNNKEL (reference sequence). The CDR3 loop spans 15 amino acids. The CDR3 DNA sequence: TGTGCCAGCAGCCAAAAGGACAGGGTCGGCACTGAAGCTTTCTTT. This sequence encodes CASSQKDRVGTEAFF.

This chain links TRBV19 with TRBJ1-5; no definite D call. The CDR3 is 14 amino acids. The germline CDR1 and CDR2 sequences are LNHDA and SQIVND (reference sequence). V dropped 5 bases and J dropped 9 bases, with 17 bases sitting between them. The CDR3 protein is CASSLAGHQWPQHF. The CDR3 DNA reads TGTGCCAGTAGTTTGGCAGGCCACCAATGGCCCCAGCATTTT.